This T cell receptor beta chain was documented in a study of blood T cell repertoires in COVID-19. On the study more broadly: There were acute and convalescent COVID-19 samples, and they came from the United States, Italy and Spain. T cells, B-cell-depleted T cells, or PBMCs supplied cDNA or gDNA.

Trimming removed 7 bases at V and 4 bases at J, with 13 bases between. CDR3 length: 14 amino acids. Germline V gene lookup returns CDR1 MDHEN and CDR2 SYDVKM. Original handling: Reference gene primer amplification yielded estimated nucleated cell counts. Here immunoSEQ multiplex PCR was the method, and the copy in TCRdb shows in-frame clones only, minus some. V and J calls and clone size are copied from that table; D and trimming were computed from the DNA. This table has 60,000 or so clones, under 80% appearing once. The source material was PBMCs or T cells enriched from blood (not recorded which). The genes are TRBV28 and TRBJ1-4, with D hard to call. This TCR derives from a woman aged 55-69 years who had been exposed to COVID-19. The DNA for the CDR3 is TGTGCCAGCATCTCCCCGAGTATTAATGAAAAACTGTTTTTT. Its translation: CASISPSINEKLFF.